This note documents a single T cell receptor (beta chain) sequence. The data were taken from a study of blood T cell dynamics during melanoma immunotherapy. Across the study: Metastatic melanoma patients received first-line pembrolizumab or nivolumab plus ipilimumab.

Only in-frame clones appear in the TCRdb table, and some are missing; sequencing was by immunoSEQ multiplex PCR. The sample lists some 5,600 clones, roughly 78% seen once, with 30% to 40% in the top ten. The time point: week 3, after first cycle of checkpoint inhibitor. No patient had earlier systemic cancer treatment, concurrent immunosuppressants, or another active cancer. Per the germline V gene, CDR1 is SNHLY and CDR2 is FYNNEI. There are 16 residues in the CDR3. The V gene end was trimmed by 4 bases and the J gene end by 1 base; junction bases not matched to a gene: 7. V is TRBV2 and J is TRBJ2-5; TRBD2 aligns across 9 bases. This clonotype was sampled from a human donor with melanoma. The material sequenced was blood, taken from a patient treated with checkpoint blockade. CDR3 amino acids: CASSVDSGGLQETQYF. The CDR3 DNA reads TGTGCCAGCAGTGTGGATAGCGGGGGCCTCCAAGAGACCCAGTACTTC.